This is a list of T cell receptor beta chains from one sample in a study of breast tumors, draining lymph nodes, adjacent tissues. TCRdb reanalysed the multiplex PCR reads using MiXCR and keeps one entry per CDR3 protein. The data contain more than 200,000 distinct CDR3 sequences, roughly 32% of them singletons. The specimen was axillary lymph node tissue. The receptor source for this set is a female donor with breast cancer. Some clones in this sample may be carry-over from other donors' samples. Both conserved end residues are part of each CDR3. Fields, in order: D gene, J gene, V gene, clone size, CDR3 length, CDR3 protein, CDR3 DNA. The D gene is left open where the match is weak. Rows may omit the clone size; those that give it use once, few, many or a size class.

D: NA
J: TRBJ1-4
V: TRBV9
size: many
length: 18
CDR3: CASSVSGAGFTTNEKLFF
DNA: TGTGCCAGCAGCGTATCTGGTGCAGGGTTCACAACTAATGAAAAACTGTTTTTT

D: TRBD2
J: TRBJ2-1
V: TRBV9
size: many
length: 14
CDR3: CASSLLAGGNEQFF
DNA: TGTGCCAGCAGCCTACTAGCGGGAGGCAATGAGCAGTTCTTC

D: NA
J: TRBJ2-4
V: TRBV4-3
size: many
length: 13
CDR3: CASSQATGNIQYF
DNA: TGCGCCAGCAGCCAAGCAACGGGGAACATTCAGTACTTC

D: TRBD2
J: TRBJ2-1
V: TRBV6-5
size: many
length: 14
CDR3: CASSGTSGRNEQFF
DNA: TGTGCCAGCAGCGGGACTAGCGGGAGAAATGAGCAGTTCTTC

D: TRBD2
J: TRBJ2-1
V: TRBV6-5
size: many
length: 16
CDR3: CASSYSRSGRGDEQFF
DNA: TGTGCCAGCAGTTACTCGAGAAGCGGGAGAGGCGATGAGCAGTTCTTC

D: TRBD2
J: TRBJ2-7
V: TRBV5-4
size: NA
length: 14
CDR3: CASSVAGASYEQYF
DNA: TGTGCCAGCAGCGTAGCGGGAGCCTCCTACGAGCAGTACTTC

D: TRBD1
J: TRBJ1-2
V: TRBV25-1
size: NA
length: 19
CDR3: CASSPNLGQHDQGDYGYTF
DNA: TGTGCCAGCAGTCCGAATCTGGGACAGCATGATCAAGGGGACTATGGCTACACCTTC

D: NA
J: TRBJ2-1
V: TRBV20-1
size: many
length: 13
CDR3: CSASNPRPNEQFF
DNA: TGCAGTGCTAGTAATCCTAGACCCAATGAGCAGTTCTTC

D: NA
J: TRBJ2-5
V: TRBV11-3
size: many
length: 13
CDR3: CASRDGQGETQYF
DNA: TGTGCCAGCAGAGACGGTCAGGGGGAGACCCAGTACTTC

D: NA
J: TRBJ1-4
V: TRBV4-1
size: many
length: 14
CDR3: CASSYGGDNEKLFF
DNA: TGCGCCAGCAGCTATGGCGGGGATAATGAAAAACTGTTTTTT

D: NA
J: TRBJ2-3
V: TRBV20-1
size: many
length: 15
CDR3: CSARRVGGSTDTQYF
DNA: TGCAGTGCTAGAAGGGTCGGGGGTTCCACAGATACGCAGTATTTT

D: TRBD2
J: TRBJ2-3
V: TRBV18
size: NA
length: 17
CDR3: CASSPQGQGLTTDTQYF
DNA: TGTGCCAGCTCACCACAGGGTCAGGGACTAACAACAGATACGCAGTATTTT

D: TRBD2
J: TRBJ2-3
V: TRBV5-1
size: many
length: 17
CDR3: CASSLQTSGRVTDTQYF
DNA: TGCGCCAGCAGCTTGCAGACTAGCGGGAGGGTCACAGATACGCAGTATTTT

D: NA
J: TRBJ2-2
V: TRBV9
size: NA
length: 16
CDR3: CASSVDTGINTGELFF
DNA: TGTGCCAGCAGCGTTGATACTGGGATCAACACCGGGGAGCTGTTTTTT

D: NA
J: TRBJ2-5
V: TRBV14
size: NA
length: 15
CDR3: CASSPNMLYPETQYF
DNA: TGCGCCAGCAGTCCCAATATGTTGTACCCAGAGACCCAGTACTTC

D: NA
J: TRBJ1-3
V: TRBV4-2
size: many
length: 14
CDR3: CASSQDPIGNTIYF
DNA: TGTGCCAGCAGCCAAGACCCGATTGGAAACACCATATATTTT

D: NA
J: TRBJ2-7
V: TRBV3-1
size: many
length: 12
CDR3: CASSRSQQGQYF
DNA: TGTGCCAGCAGCCGATCCCAACAGGGACAGTACTTC

D: NA
J: TRBJ2-4
V: TRBV7-2
size: NA
length: 13
CDR3: CASSTEGKNIQYF
DNA: TGTGCCAGCAGCACGGAGGGCAAAAACATCCAGTACTTC

D: TRBD2
J: TRBJ2-1
V: TRBV24-1
size: many
length: 22
CDR3: CATSDRGLAGAQLLSSYNEQFF
DNA: TGTGCCACCAGTGACCGCGGACTAGCGGGAGCCCAATTATTAAGCTCCTACAATGAGCAGTTCTTC

D: TRBD2
J: TRBJ2-2
V: TRBV28
size: NA
length: 17
CDR3: CASSLGLAGVKTGELFF
DNA: TGTGCCAGCAGCTTGGGACTAGCGGGAGTAAAAACCGGGGAGCTGTTTTTT

D: NA
J: TRBJ2-2
V: TRBV7-6
size: many
length: 16
CDR3: CASSSSRRPLTGELFF
DNA: TGTGCCAGCAGCTCGTCGAGGCGGCCTCTTACCGGGGAGCTGTTTTTT

D: TRBD2
J: TRBJ2-2
V: TRBV7-3
size: many
length: 17
CDR3: CASSVAGVSLYTGELFF
DNA: TGTGCCAGCAGCGTAGCGGGAGTTTCTCTCTACACCGGGGAGCTGTTTTTT

D: NA
J: TRBJ2-6
V: TRBV5-4
size: NA
length: 16
CDR3: CASSFDGLSGANVLTF
DNA: TGTGCCAGCAGCTTCGACGGGCTAAGTGGGGCCAACGTCCTGACTTTC

D: TRBD2
J: TRBJ2-1
V: TRBV7-9
size: few
length: 16
CDR3: CASSATSGRSYIEQFF
DNA: TGTGCCAGCAGCGCAACTAGCGGGCGCTCCTACATTGAGCAGTTCTTT

D: TRBD2
J: TRBJ2-7
V: TRBV18
size: few
length: 15
CDR3: CASSLPAAGVYEQYF
DNA: TGTGCCAGCTCACTACCGGCAGCGGGAGTATACGAGCAGTACTTC

D: TRBD2
J: TRBJ2-2
V: TRBV2
size: many
length: 16
CDR3: CASSEGWLADTGELFF
DNA: TGTGCCAGCAGTGAAGGGTGGCTAGCGGACACCGGGGAGCTGTTTTTT

D: NA
J: TRBJ1-4
V: TRBV9
size: NA
length: 16
CDR3: CASISGGPGRREKLFF
DNA: TGTGCCAGCATCTCGGGAGGGCCGGGGCGTCGGGAAAAACTGTTTTTT

D: NA
J: TRBJ1-4
V: TRBV20-1
size: many
length: 15
CDR3: CSARDRQGLYEKLFF
DNA: TGCAGTGCTAGAGATAGGCAGGGCCTCTACGAAAAACTGTTTTTT

D: NA
J: TRBJ1-2
V: TRBV24-1
size: NA
length: 12
CDR3: CATSEGNYGYTF
DNA: TGTGCCACCAGTGAGGGGAACTATGGCTACACCTTC

D: NA
J: TRBJ1-2
V: TRBV15
size: many
length: 13
CDR3: CATSRDGGYGYTF
DNA: TGTGCCACCAGCAGAGATGGAGGGTATGGCTACACCTTC

D: TRBD1
J: TRBJ1-2
V: TRBV28
size: few
length: 17
CDR3: CASSFSRTGGRDYGYTF
DNA: TGTGCCAGCAGTTTCAGCAGGACAGGAGGTCGTGACTATGGCTACACCTTC

D: TRBD2
J: TRBJ2-3
V: TRBV24-1
size: many
length: 16
CDR3: CATSDFTSEGTDTQYF
DNA: TGTGCCACCAGTGATTTCACTAGCGAGGGCACAGATACGCAGTATTTT

D: TRBD1
J: TRBJ2-1
V: TRBV24-1
size: many
length: 15
CDR3: CATSDADRVLNEQFF
DNA: TGTGCCACCAGTGATGCCGACAGGGTCCTCAATGAGCAGTTCTTC

D: NA
J: TRBJ2-1
V: TRBV6-1
size: many
length: 14
CDR3: CASNGDGSYNEQFF
DNA: TGTGCCAGCAATGGGGACGGCTCCTACAATGAGCAGTTCTTC

D: NA
J: TRBJ2-7
V: TRBV20-1
size: many
length: 15
CDR3: CSARDQSGRTHEQYF
DNA: TGCAGTGCTAGAGATCAAAGTGGGAGGACCCACGAGCAGTACTTC

D: NA
J: TRBJ2-1
V: TRBV6-5
size: many
length: 15
CDR3: CASSYSKTSYDEQFF
DNA: TGTGCCAGCAGTTACTCAAAGACTAGTTACGATGAGCAGTTCTTC

D: TRBD1
J: TRBJ2-2
V: TRBV18
size: once
length: 14
CDR3: CASSGTANTGEPFF
DNA: TGTGCCAGCTCTGGGACAGCGAACACCGGGGAGCCGTTTTTT

D: TRBD2
J: TRBJ2-1
V: TRBV20-1
size: many
length: 13
CDR3: CSAGTSIHNEQFF
DNA: TGCAGTGCGGGGACTAGCATCCACAATGAGCAGTTCTTC

D: NA
J: TRBJ1-1
V: TRBV14
size: NA
length: 14
CDR3: CASSRGPPPTEAFF
DNA: TGTGCCAGCAGCCGAGGACCCCCGCCAACTGAAGCTTTCTTT

D: NA
J: TRBJ2-7
V: TRBV20-1
size: NA
length: 15
CDR3: CSARDPLGLAYEQYF
DNA: TGCAGTGCTAGAGATCCTCTCGGTCTCGCCTACGAGCAGTACTTC

D: NA
J: TRBJ1-2
V: TRBV24-1
size: NA
length: 12
CDR3: CATRDLDYGYTF
DNA: TGTGCCACCAGGGACCTCGACTATGGCTACACCTTC

D: NA
J: TRBJ2-7
V: TRBV7-2
size: many
length: 14
CDR3: CASSLAGSRYEQYF
DNA: TGTGCCAGCAGCTTAGCGGGATCCCGCTACGAGCAGTACTTC

D: TRBD1
J: TRBJ2-3
V: TRBV6-6
size: NA
length: 14
CDR3: CASSPGRRGDTQYF
DNA: TGTGCCAGCAGTCCCGGACGCAGGGGGGATACGCAGTATTTT

D: TRBD2
J: TRBJ2-4
V: TRBV7-2
size: NA
length: 14
CDR3: CASSLGEGKNIQYF
DNA: TGTGCCAGCAGCTTAGGGGAGGGAAAAAACATTCAGTACTTC

D: TRBD1
J: TRBJ2-7
V: TRBV4-3
size: many
length: 16
CDR3: CASSHNTGQGAREQYF
DNA: TGCGCCAGCAGCCATAATACGGGACAGGGGGCGCGAGAGCAGTACTTC

D: NA
J: TRBJ1-6
V: TRBV20-1
size: NA
length: 13
CDR3: CSASGGAAGPLHF
DNA: TGCAGTGCCTCGGGGGGGGCGGCGGGACCCCTCCACTTT

D: NA
J: TRBJ2-1
V: TRBV9
size: many
length: 18
CDR3: CASSVGHLGSRTPNEQFF
DNA: TGTGCCAGCAGCGTAGGGCACTTGGGGAGCCGGACCCCTAATGAGCAGTTCTTC

D: NA
J: TRBJ2-5
V: TRBV20-1
size: medium-sized
length: 11
CDR3: CSARVRETQYF
DNA: TGCAGTGCTAGGGTGCGAGAGACCCAGTACTTC

D: TRBD1
J: TRBJ2-5
V: TRBV7-8
size: NA
length: 16
CDR3: CASSHSGDRDGETQYF
DNA: TGTGCCAGCAGCCATTCAGGGGACAGGGATGGGGAGACCCAGTACTTC